The present TCR beta chain was sequenced within a study of blood T cell repertoires in COVID-19. Study-level information: COVID-19 samples collected from the United States, Italy and Spain covered acute and convalescent phases.

Cohorts were determined from participant-reported clinical history. During the 2 weeks before they entered the study, exposed participants had met someone with a PCR-confirmed or clinician-diagnosed COVID-19 case. This clone was seen once. Original processing methods: Amplification of reference gene primers was used by the study to estimate nucleated cell counts. Method: immunoSEQ multiplex PCR; TCRdb's copy keeps in-frame clones and lacks some. Clonal size and the V and J genes are those of that table, whereas D and trimming came from the DNA. The table shows roughly 250,000 clones, with 90% occurring only once. The CDR3 is made up of 15 amino acids. V gave up 5 bases and J gave up 4 bases; unmatched junction bases: 7. CDR1 is SGHRS, CDR2 YFSETQ, per germline.

This sequence was found in a man aged 45-60 years who had been exposed to COVID-19. The sequenced sample was PBMCs or T cells enriched from blood (not recorded which). This sequence joins TRBV5-1 and TRBJ2-5, with 11 bases lining up with TRBD1. The CDR3 nucleotides are TGCGCCAGCAGGGACGGACAGGGGGCCTCAGAGACCCAGTACTTC. It translates to CASRDGQGASETQYF.